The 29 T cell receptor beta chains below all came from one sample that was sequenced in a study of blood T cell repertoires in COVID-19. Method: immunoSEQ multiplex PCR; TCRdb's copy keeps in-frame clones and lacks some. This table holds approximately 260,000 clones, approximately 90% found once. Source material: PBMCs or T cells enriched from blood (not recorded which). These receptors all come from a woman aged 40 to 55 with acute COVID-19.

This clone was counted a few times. This CDR3 reads CASSLFLAGDTDTQYF. CDR3 bases: TGTGCCAGCAGCTTGTTTCTAGCGGGGGATACAGATACGCAGTATTTT. V is TRBV5-4 and J is TRBJ2-3; 10 bases agree with TRBD2. Losses at the gene ends were 1 base for V and 3 bases for J; bases not matched to a gene: 5. Germline V lookup: CDR1 SGHNT, CDR2 YYREEE (reference sequence). The CDR3 length is 16 residues.

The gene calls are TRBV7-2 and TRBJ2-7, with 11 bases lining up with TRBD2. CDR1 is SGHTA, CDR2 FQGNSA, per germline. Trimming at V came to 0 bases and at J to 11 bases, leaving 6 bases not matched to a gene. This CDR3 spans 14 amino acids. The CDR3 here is CASSLALSSGRKYV. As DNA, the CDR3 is TGTGCCAGCAGCTTAGCTCTTTCTAGCGGGAGGAAGTACGTC.

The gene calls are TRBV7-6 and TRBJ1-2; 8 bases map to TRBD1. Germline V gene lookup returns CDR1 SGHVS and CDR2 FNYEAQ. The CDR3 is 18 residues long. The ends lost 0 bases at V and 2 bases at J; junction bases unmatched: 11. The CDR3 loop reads CASSLARTGFGFNYGYTF. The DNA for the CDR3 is TGTGCCAGCAGCTTAGCCCGGACAGGGTTTGGGTTCAACTATGGCTACACCTTC.

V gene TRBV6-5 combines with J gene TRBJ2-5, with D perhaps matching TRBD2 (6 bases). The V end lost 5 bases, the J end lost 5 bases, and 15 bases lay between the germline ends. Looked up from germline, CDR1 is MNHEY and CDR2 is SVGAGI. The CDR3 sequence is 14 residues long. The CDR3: CASSNGVAGETQYF. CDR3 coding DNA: TGTGCCAGCAGTAACGGGGTGGCGGGGGAGACCCAGTACTTC.

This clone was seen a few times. CDR3 in amino acids: CASSTPGVGGRERGYTF. The CDR3 bases are TGTGCCAGTAGTACGCCTGGGGTCGGGGGGCGCGAGCGAGGCTACACCTTC. The chain is built from TRBV19 and TRBJ1-2; a possible D gene is TRBD1 (6 bases). The germline V gene has CDR1 LNHDA and CDR2 SQIVND (reference sequence). The CDR3 runs to 17 residues. Trimming shortened V by 4 bases and J by 8 bases, and 26 bases separated the two germline ends.

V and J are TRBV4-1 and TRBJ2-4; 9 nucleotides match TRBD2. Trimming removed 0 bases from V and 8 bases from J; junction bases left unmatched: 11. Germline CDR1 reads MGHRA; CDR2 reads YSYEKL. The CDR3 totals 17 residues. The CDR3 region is CASSQETDSGRSDIQYF. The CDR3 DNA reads TGCGCCAGCAGCCAAGAAACAGATAGCGGGAGATCAGACATTCAGTACTTC.

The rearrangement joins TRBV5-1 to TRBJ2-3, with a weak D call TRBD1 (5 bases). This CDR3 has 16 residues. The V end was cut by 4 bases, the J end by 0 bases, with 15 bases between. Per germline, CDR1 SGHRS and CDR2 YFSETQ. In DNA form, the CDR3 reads TGCGCCAGCAGCCTGTTAACAGGAGCTAGCACAGATACGCAGTATTTT. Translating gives CASSLLTGASTDTQYF.

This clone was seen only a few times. Written as DNA, the CDR3 is TGTGCCAGCAGCTCAACCTCGACTAGCGGGAGCTCCTACGAGCAGTACTTC. This codes for CASSSTSTSGSSYEQYF. V usage is TRBV11-2 and J usage is TRBJ2-7; 12 nucleotides match TRBD2. Germline loops: CDR1 SGHAT, CDR2 FQNNGV. Unmatched junction bases numbered 7, after V lost 4 bases and J lost 0 bases. There are 17 residues in the CDR3.

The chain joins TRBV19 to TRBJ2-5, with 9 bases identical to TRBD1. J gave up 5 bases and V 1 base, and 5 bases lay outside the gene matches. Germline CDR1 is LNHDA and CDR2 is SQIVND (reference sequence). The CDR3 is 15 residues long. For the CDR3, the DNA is TGTGCCAGTAGTATAGGTGACAGGGGGATGGAGACCCAGTACTTC. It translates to CASSIGDRGMETQYF.

The CDR3 sequence: CASSQSTGNTIYF. For the CDR3, the DNA is TGTGCCAGTAGCCAGTCCACGGGAAACACCATATATTTT. This chain connects TRBV19 to TRBJ1-3; D is undetermined. This CDR3 is built from 13 residues. Germline-derived CDR1 and CDR2 are LNHDA and SQIVND (reference sequence). V lost 6 bases and J 4 bases, leaving 10 bases between the germline ends.

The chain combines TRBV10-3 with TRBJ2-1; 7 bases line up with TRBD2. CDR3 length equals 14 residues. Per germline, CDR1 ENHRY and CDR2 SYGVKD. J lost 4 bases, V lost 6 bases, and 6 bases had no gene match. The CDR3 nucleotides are TGTGCCATCAGCCGGGACTACGAATACAATGAGCAGTTCTTC. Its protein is CAISRDYEYNEQFF.

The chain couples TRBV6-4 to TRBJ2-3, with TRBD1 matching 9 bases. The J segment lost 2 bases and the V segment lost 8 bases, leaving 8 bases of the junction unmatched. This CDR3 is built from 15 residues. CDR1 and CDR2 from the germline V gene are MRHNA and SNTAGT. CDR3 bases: TGTGCCAGCTCACCGGGACAGGGTAACACAGATACGCAGTATTTT. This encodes CASSPGQGNTDTQYF.

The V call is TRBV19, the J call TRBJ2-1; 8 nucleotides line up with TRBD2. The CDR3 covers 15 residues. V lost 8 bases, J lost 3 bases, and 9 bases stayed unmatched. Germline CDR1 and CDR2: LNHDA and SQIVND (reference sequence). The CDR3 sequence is CASAGGLLGYNEQFF. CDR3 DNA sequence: TGTGCCAGTGCGGGAGGCCTACTGGGCTACAATGAGCAGTTCTTC.

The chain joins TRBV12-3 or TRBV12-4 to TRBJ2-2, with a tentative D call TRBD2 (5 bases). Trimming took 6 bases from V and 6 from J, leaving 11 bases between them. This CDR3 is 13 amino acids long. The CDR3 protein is CASRDPRAGELFF. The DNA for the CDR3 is TGTGCCAGCAGAGACCCGCGGGCCGGGGAGCTGTTTTTT.

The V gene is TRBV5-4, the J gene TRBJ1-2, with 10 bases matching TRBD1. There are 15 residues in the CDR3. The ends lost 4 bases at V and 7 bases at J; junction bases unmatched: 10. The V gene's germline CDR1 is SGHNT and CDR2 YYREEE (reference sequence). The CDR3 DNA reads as TGTGCCAGCAGCGCGGAGACAGGGGGCGGAGGTGGCTACACCTTC. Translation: CASSAETGGGGGYTF.

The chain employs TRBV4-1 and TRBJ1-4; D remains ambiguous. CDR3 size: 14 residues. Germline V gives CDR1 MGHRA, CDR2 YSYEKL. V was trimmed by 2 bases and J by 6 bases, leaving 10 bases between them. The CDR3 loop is CASSQTTADEKLFF. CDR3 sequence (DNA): TGCGCCAGCAGCCAAACTACGGCAGATGAAAAACTGTTTTTT.

CDR3 amino acids: CASRRGTGYEQFF. CDR3 in DNA: TGTGCCAGCAGACGAGGGACAGGTTATGAGCAGTTCTTC. The rearrangement joins TRBV7-9 to TRBJ2-1; the match to TRBD1 covers 8 bases. This CDR3 is 13 amino acids long. The germline gives CDR1 SEHNR, CDR2 FQNEAQ (reference sequence). The ends lost 6 bases at V and 8 bases at J; junction bases unmatched: 6.

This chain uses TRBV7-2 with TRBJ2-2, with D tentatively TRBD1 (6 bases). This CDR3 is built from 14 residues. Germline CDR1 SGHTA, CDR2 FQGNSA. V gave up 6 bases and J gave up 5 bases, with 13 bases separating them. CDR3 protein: CASRGDTLTGELFF. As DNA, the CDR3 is TGTGCCAGCAGGGGGGACACCCTAACCGGGGAGCTGTTTTTT.

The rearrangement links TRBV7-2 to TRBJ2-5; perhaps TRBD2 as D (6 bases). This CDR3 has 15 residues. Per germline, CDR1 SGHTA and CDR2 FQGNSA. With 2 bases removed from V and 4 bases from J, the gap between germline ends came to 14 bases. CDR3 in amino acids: CASSLTSQGLETQYF. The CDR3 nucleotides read TGTGCCAGCAGCTTAACTAGCCAAGGACTAGAGACCCAGTACTTC.

In nucleotides, the CDR3 is TGTGCCAGCAGTCAGGGGTCCTATAATTCACCCCTCCACTTT. Protein product: CASSQGSYNSPLHF. The rearrangement joins TRBV28 to TRBJ1-6; D possibly corresponds to TRBD1 (6 bases). V was shortened by 5 bases and J by 1 base, with 6 bases between the two germline ends. This CDR3 has 14 amino acids. Germline CDR1 and CDR2: MDHEN and SYDVKM.

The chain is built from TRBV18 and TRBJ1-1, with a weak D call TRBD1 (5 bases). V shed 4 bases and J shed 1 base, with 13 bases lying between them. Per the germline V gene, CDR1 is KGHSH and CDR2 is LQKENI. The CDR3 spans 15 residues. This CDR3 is CASSLGGLTNTEAFF. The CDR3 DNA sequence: TGTGCCAGCTCACTGGGGGGGTTGACGAACACTGAAGCTTTCTTT.

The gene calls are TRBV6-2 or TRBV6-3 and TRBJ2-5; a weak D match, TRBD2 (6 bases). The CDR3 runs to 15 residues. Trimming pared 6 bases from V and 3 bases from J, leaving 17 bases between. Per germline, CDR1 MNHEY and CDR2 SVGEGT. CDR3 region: CASSTPLQREETQYF. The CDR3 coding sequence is TGTGCCAGCAGCACCCCTTTGCAGCGGGAAGAGACCCAGTACTTC.

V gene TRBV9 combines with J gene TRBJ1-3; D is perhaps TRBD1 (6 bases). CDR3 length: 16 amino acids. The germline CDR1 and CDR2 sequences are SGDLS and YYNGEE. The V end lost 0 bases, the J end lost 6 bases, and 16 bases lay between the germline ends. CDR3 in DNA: TGTGCCAGCAGCGTAGGCGGGGGGCGAAGCGAAAACACCATATATTTT. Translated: CASSVGGGRSENTIYF.

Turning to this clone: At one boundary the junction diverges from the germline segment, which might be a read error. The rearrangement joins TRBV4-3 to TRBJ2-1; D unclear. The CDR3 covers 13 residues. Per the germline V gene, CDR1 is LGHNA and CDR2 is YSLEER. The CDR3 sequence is CASSQDLESSLVF. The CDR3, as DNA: TGCGCCAGCAGCCAAGATTTAGAATCGAGCTTGGTCTTC.

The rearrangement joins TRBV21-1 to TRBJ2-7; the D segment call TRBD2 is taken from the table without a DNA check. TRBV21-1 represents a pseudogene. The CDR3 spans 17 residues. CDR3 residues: CASSLPNLAGGPREQYF. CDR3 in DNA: TGTGCCAGCAGCTTGCCGAACCTAGCGGGAGGGCCGAGGGAGCAGTACTTC.

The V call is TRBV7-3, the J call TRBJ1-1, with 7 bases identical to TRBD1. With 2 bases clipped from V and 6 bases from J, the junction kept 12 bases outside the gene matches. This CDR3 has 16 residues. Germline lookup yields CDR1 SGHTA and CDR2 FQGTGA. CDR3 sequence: CASSLQGDASYAEAFF. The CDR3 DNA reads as TGTGCCAGCAGCTTACAGGGGGATGCGTCGTACGCTGAAGCTTTCTTT.

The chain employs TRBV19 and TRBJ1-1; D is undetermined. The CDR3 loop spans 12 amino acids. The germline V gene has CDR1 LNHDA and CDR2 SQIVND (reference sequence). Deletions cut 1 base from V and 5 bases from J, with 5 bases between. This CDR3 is CASSIGRTEAFF. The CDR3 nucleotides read TGTGCCAGTAGTATAGGGAGGACTGAAGCTTTCTTT.

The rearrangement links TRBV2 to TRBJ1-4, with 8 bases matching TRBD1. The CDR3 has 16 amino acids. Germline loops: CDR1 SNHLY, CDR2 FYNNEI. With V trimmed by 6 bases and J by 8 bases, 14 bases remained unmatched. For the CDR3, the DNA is TGTGCCAGCAGCACCGGATCGACAGGGGCCGAGGAAAAACTGTTTTTT. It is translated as CASSTGSTGAEEKLFF. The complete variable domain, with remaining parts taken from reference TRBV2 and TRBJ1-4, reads EPEVTQTPSHQVTQMGQEVILRCVPISNHLYFYWYRQILGQKVEFLVSFYNNEISEKSEIFDDQFSVERPDGSNFTLKIRSTKLEDSAMYFCASSTGSTGAEEKLFFGSGTQLSVL.

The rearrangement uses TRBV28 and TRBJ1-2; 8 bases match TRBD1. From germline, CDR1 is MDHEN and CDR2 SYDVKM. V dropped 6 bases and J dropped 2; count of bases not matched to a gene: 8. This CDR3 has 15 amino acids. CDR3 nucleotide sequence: TGTGCCAGCAGGTCCACCGGGACAGGAAACTATGGCTACACCTTC. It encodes CASRSTGTGNYGYTF.